Following are 8 T cell receptor beta chains from one sample sequenced in a study of blood T cell repertoires in COVID-19. This table comes from immunoSEQ multiplex PCR, and its TCRdb copy is limited to in-frame clones, with some not included. The sample records fewer than 200,000 clones, about four fifths being singletons. The sample taken for sequencing was peripheral blood. The receptors derive from a woman in her 70s with COVID-19, enrolled during active disease.

This rearrangement joins TRBV7-3 to TRBJ1-1, with TRBD1 identical over 8 bases. J gave up 0 bases and V 5 bases, and 5 bases lay outside the gene matches. The CDR3 loop spans 15 amino acids. Germline V lookup: CDR1 SGHTA, CDR2 FQGTGA. CDR3 amino acids: CASSRTGRLNTEAFF. In DNA form, the CDR3 reads TGTGCCAGCAGCCGGACAGGGCGGTTGAACACTGAAGCTTTCTTT.

This sequence joins TRBV30 and TRBJ1-5; weak D call: TRBD1 (6 bases). V was trimmed by 2 bases and J by 4 bases, leaving 15 bases between them. CDR1 is GTSNPN and CDR2 is SVGIG in the germline V gene (reference sequence). The CDR3 totals 15 residues. CDR3 nucleotide sequence: TGTGCCTGGAGTCCCGCGGGGGCTCGAAATCAGCCCCAGCATTTT. Residues: CAWSPAGARNQPQHF.

The V call is TRBV6-2 or TRBV6-3, the J call TRBJ2-5; D possibly corresponds to TRBD1 (6 bases). V was pared by 2 bases and J by 5 bases, with 15 bases between. The CDR3 spans 15 residues. Germline CDR1 is MNHEY and CDR2 is SVGEGT. The CDR3 DNA reads TGTGCCAGCAGTTACCTAAGGGGGTTCCAGGAGACCCAGTACTTC. Encoded protein: CASSYLRGFQETQYF.

The J gene is TRBJ2-3, the V gene TRBV5-4; 8 bases fit TRBD2. This CDR3 spans 17 amino acids. CDR1 is SGHNT and CDR2 is YYREEE in the germline V gene (reference sequence). V lost 0 bases and J lost 0; bases outside the gene matches: 6. CDR3 amino acids: CASSLGGSGRSTDTQYF. CDR3 sequence (DNA): TGTGCCAGCAGCTTGGGGGGAAGCGGGAGAAGCACAGATACGCAGTATTTT.

The gene calls are TRBV5-1 and TRBJ2-1; 7 positions agree with TRBD2. In germline, CDR1 is SGHRS, CDR2 YFSETQ. V trimming: 0 bases; J trimming: 0 bases; junction bases outside the gene matches: 3. CDR3 size: 16 residues. The DNA for the CDR3 is TGCGCCAGCAGCTTGGGGACTAGAAGCTCCTACAATGAGCAGTTCTTC. Protein: CASSLGTRSSYNEQFF. Supplemented by reference TRBV5-1 and TRBJ2-1, the full variable domain reads KAGVTQTPRYLIKTRGQQVTLSCSPISGHRSVSWYQQTPGQGLQFLFEYFSETQRNKGNFPGRFSGRQFSNSRSEMNVSTLELGDSALYLCASSLGTRSSYNEQFFGPGTRLTVL.

The chain combines TRBV2 with TRBJ2-2, with D hard to call. The germline CDR1 and CDR2 sequences are SNHLY and FYNNEI. Trimming removed 6 bases at V and 2 bases at J, with 7 bases between. The CDR3 runs 13 residues. CDR3 loop: CASSLLNTGELFF. The CDR3, as DNA: TGTGCCAGCAGCCTCCTAAACACCGGGGAGCTGTTTTTT.

This CDR3 is CASSGDRARVGHYGYTF. The CDR3 region has the DNA TGTGCCAGCAGTGGGGACAGGGCTAGAGTCGGGCACTATGGCTACACCTTC. The chain joins TRBV2 to TRBJ1-2; TRBD1 agrees at 9 bases. This CDR3 has 17 residues. V dropped 4 bases and J dropped 3; count of bases not matched to a gene: 12. CDR1 and CDR2 from the germline V gene are SNHLY and FYNNEI.

Turning to this clone: An end of the junction differs from the germline gene, which may be a read error. The chain has TRBV19 and TRBJ1-5; 10 positions match TRBD1. The CDR3 sequence is 18 residues long. Germline assignment: CDR1 LNHDA and CDR2 SQIVND (reference sequence). The CDR3, as DNA: TGTGCCAGTAGCATAGGGACAGGGGCGAGACCTCGCAATCAGCCCCAGCATTTT. Translating it yields CASSIGTGARPRNQPQHF. Drawing the rest from reference TRBV19 and TRBJ1-5, the complete variable domain is DGGITQSPKYLFRKEGQNVTLSCEQNLNHDAMYWYRQDPGQGLRLIYYSQIVNDFQKGDIAEGYSVSREKKESFPLTVTSAQKNPTAFYLCASSIGTGARPRNQPQHFGDGTRLSIL.